This TCR beta chain stems from a study of blood T cell repertoires in COVID-19. Study context: The analysed material was cDNA or gDNA that came from T cells, B-cell-depleted T cells, or PBMCs.

There are 12 residues in the CDR3. The germline V gene has CDR1 SGDLS and CDR2 YYNGEE. V lost 4 bases and J 6 bases, leaving 10 bases between the germline ends. Study processing details: Amplifying reference gene primers gave estimates of nucleated cell counts. Data came from immunoSEQ multiplex PCR; TCRdb stores just in-frame clones and leaves some out. For V, J and clone size, that table is used; D and trimming come from the DNA. The table has under 250,000 clones, approximately 86% seen once. The sequence derives from a woman aged 55-75 years who had recovered from COVID-19. This rearrangement joins TRBV9 to TRBJ1-1; D uncertain. The sample taken for sequencing was peripheral blood. Here the CDR3 reads CASSLLPSEAFF. CDR3 DNA sequence: TGTGCCAGCAGCTTACTCCCCTCTGAAGCTTTCTTT.